The 24 T cell receptor beta chains given below trace back to one sample, sequenced in a study of blood T cells in healthy people across ages. Using a J-beta primer mix together with a sample-barcoded 5' primer, a second PCR was run for roughly 6 to 12 cycles. Using its own MiXCR run on the 5' RACE reads, TCRdb lists one record per CDR3 protein. The sample lists about 570,000 distinct CDR3 sequences, roughly a quarter occurring once. The same sample was also studied in work on T cells of mothers and their children.

Sequencing used blood. Receptor source: a boy between 2 and 10 years old in good health.

This clonotype was counted a few times. The chain carries TRBV20-1 and TRBJ2-1; no firm D call. Between the trimmed V and J ends, which lost 6 bases and 10 bases, there was a span of 19 bases. Germline-derived CDR1 and CDR2 are DFQATT and SNEGSKA (reference sequence). The CDR3 loop spans 13 amino acids. CDR3 protein: CSALLGGSREQFF. As DNA, the CDR3 is TGCAGTGCCCTCCTAGGCGGCAGCCGCGAGCAGTTCTTC.

This clonotype was recorded a few times. V usage is TRBV12-3 or TRBV12-4 and J usage is TRBJ1-2, with 8 bases aligning to TRBD1. CDR3 size: 15 residues. After removal of 4 bases from V and 6 bases from J, the junction contained 10 bases not matched to a gene. This CDR3 reads CASSSGQAGGHGYTF. CDR3 bases: TGTGCCAGCAGTTCGGGACAGGCGGGAGGGCATGGCTACACCTTC.

V and J are TRBV18 and TRBJ2-1; D is unclear. The last part of the DNA fits TRBJ2-7 better; the J call may be wrong. The CDR3 is made up of 15 amino acids. Germline values: CDR1 KGHSH, CDR2 LQKENI. The CDR3 is CASSPPSGFPYEQYF. CDR3 DNA sequence: TGTGCCAGCTCACCACCGAGTGGCTTTCCCTACGAGCAGTACTTC.

This clonotype was observed a handful of times. The rearrangement joins TRBV6-2 or TRBV6-3 to TRBJ1-1; D gene ambiguous. The CDR3 consists of 14 residues. Germline values: CDR1 MNHEY, CDR2 SVGEGT. The V gene lost 8 bases and the J gene lost 1 base, with 14 bases spanning the gap. The CDR3, as DNA: TGTGCCAGCGCCTGGGCAGGCCCGAACACTGAAGCTTTCTTT. This translates into CASAWAGPNTEAFF.

As DNA, the CDR3 is TGTGCCAGCAGCTTTGGGACAGGTTTAACCTACGAGCAGTACTTC. Protein sequence: CASSFGTGLTYEQYF. The genes are TRBV5-6 and TRBJ2-7; the match to TRBD1 covers 8 bases. Trimming took 2 bases from V and 2 from J; bases not matched to a gene: 6. This CDR3 is 15 amino acids long. Germline CDR1 SGHDT, CDR2 YYEEEE.

The chain links TRBV20-1 to TRBJ2-4, with a tentative D call TRBD2 (5 bases). V was cut by 1 base and J by 8 bases, with 15 bases left in between. The CDR3 is 14 amino acids. Germline V gene sequence: CDR1 DFQATT, CDR2 SNEGSKA (reference sequence). CDR3 residues: CSARAWTSGDIQYF. Written as DNA, the CDR3 is TGCAGTGCTAGAGCATGGACCTCCGGGGACATTCAGTACTTC.

The chain employs TRBV7-9 and TRBJ1-2; the match to TRBD1 covers 8 bases. Germline values: CDR1 SEHNR, CDR2 FQNEAQ (reference sequence). Unmatched junction bases numbered 8, after V lost 1 base and J lost 13 bases. There are 13 residues in the CDR3. This CDR3 is CASSLEGRGRLTF. In DNA, the CDR3 is TGTGCCAGCAGCTTAGAGGGCAGGGGGCGTCTCACCTTC.

This clonotype appeared many times. The gene calls are TRBV20-1 and TRBJ2-7; maybe TRBD1 (6 bases). CDR1 and CDR2 (germline): DFQATT, SNEGSKA (reference sequence). V was trimmed by 2 bases and J by 4 bases, leaving 15 bases between them. This CDR3 has 14 amino acids. DNA of the CDR3: TGCAGTGCTAGAAGAACAGGGTTGGATTACGAGCAGTACTTC. Its translation: CSARRTGLDYEQYF.

The chain combines TRBV24-1 with TRBJ2-5, with no clear D. V gave up 4 bases and J gave up 5 bases, with 10 bases separating them. The CDR3 spans 13 residues. Germline V gives CDR1 KGHDR, CDR2 SFDVKD. In nucleotides, the CDR3 is TGTGCCACCAGTGAGGCAAGTGCGGAGACCCAGTACTTC. It codes for CATSEASAETQYF.

This clonotype was counted a few times. The gene calls are TRBV7-9 and TRBJ1-2; 9 nucleotides line up with TRBD1. V shed 1 base and J 3 bases; nucleotides not matched to a gene: 6. This CDR3 contains 16 residues. Looked up from germline, CDR1 is SEHNR and CDR2 is FQNEAQ (reference sequence). As DNA, the CDR3 is TGTGCCAGCAGCTTAGGGGACAGGGAGACTCACTATGGCTACACCTTC. Amino acid sequence: CASSLGDRETHYGYTF.

This clonotype turned up a few times. The chain links TRBV30 to TRBJ2-5; possibly TRBD1 for D (6 bases). CDR1 is GTSNPN, CDR2 SVGIG, per germline (reference sequence). The V gene lost 3 bases and the J gene lost 3 bases, with 14 bases spanning the gap. The CDR3 length is 14 residues. This CDR3 is CAWRGDRPEETQYF. CDR3 bases: TGTGCCTGGAGGGGAGACAGGCCGGAAGAGACCCAGTACTTC.

The rearrangement links TRBV15 to TRBJ1-1, with 7 nucleotides matching TRBD1. The CDR3 length is 14 residues. Germline V gene sequence: CDR1 LNHNV, CDR2 YYDKDF (reference sequence). With V trimmed by 1 base and J by 6 bases, 5 bases remained unmatched. DNA for the CDR3: TGTGCCACCAGCAGAGGACAGGGTAGCGCTGAAGCTTTCTTT. This sequence encodes CATSRGQGSAEAFF.

The chain uses TRBV28 and TRBJ1-2; D gene unclear. Germline values: CDR1 MDHEN, CDR2 SYDVKM. Trimming shortened V by 2 bases and J by 8 bases, and 18 bases separated the two germline ends. The CDR3 extends over 15 amino acids. The CDR3 region has the DNA TGTGCCAGCAGTTTACCTTCCGCCGGACTAGGCGGCTACACCTTC. Translated: CASSLPSAGLGGYTF.

This clonotype was seen just once. The chain recombines TRBV12-3 or TRBV12-4 with TRBJ1-3; unclear D gene. Between the trimmed V and J ends, which lost 5 bases and 0 bases, there was a span of 17 bases. The CDR3 spans 17 residues. CDR3 in DNA: TGTGCCAGCAGTGACGGACGTCTGGGATACTCTGGAAACACCATATATTTT. This translates into CASSDGRLGYSGNTIYF.

The V gene is TRBV3-1, the J gene TRBJ1-1; no firm D call. CDR3 length equals 12 residues. Germline V lookup: CDR1 LGHDT, CDR2 YNNKEL (reference sequence). V lost 2 bases and J 6 bases, leaving 7 bases between the germline ends. CDR3 in DNA: TGTGCCAGCAGCCAAATTTCGGCTGAAGCTTTCTTT. It yields the protein CASSQISAEAFF.

This clonotype was detected only a few times. The chain uses TRBV7-2 and TRBJ1-4, with D possibly matching TRBD1 (6 bases). Germline V CDR1 and CDR2: SGHTA, FQGNSA. V was pared by 5 bases and J by 8 bases, with 18 bases between. CDR3 length: 15 amino acids. The CDR3: CASSHPPGAGEKLFF. CDR3 nucleotide sequence: TGTGCCAGCAGCCATCCTCCGGGGGCGGGGGAAAAACTGTTTTTT.

This clonotype was seen a handful of times. The J gene is TRBJ2-4, the V gene TRBV20-1; D is unresolved. Germline lookup yields CDR1 DFQATT and CDR2 SNEGSKA (reference sequence). The CDR3 totals 15 residues. Trimming left V 2 bases short and J 0 bases short, with 11 bases between. The CDR3 protein is CSARLVSLAKNIQYF. The CDR3 coding sequence is TGCAGTGCTAGATTGGTATCCTTAGCCAAAAACATTCAGTACTTC.

The chain uses TRBV3-1 and TRBJ2-5; 8 bases line up with TRBD1. TRBJ2-7 matches the DNA end more closely, so the J call is doubtful. The CDR3 spans 14 residues. Per the germline V gene, CDR1 is LGHDT and CDR2 is YNNKEL (reference sequence). CDR3 in amino acids: CASSQTRGPYEQYF. DNA of the CDR3: TGTGCCAGCAGCCAAACCAGGGGGCCCTACGAGCAGTACTTC.

V and J are TRBV6-5 and TRBJ2-2; D gene uncertain. The CDR3 extends over 12 amino acids. V lost 6 bases, J lost 7 bases, and 9 bases lay in between. Germline V lookup: CDR1 MNHEY, CDR2 SVGAGI. The CDR3 reads CASRLEIGELFF. CDR3 DNA sequence: TGTGCCAGCAGGCTGGAGATCGGGGAGCTGTTTTTT.

This clonotype was counted once. CDR3 region: CASSYPGQGAFGETQYF. The CDR3 DNA reads as TGCGCCAGCAGCTATCCGGGACAGGGGGCCTTCGGGGAGACCCAGTACTTC. This rearrangement joins TRBV5-1 to TRBJ2-5; 12 bases are a match to TRBD1. The germline V gene has CDR1 SGHRS and CDR2 YFSETQ. CDR3 length equals 17 residues. V lost 3 bases to trimming and J lost 5 bases; unmatched junction nucleotides: 11.

The rearrangement uses TRBV18 and TRBJ2-5; D possibly corresponds to TRBD2 (6 bases). Gene TRBJ2-7 matches the end of the DNA better, so the J call may be wrong. The CDR3 length is 13 residues. Germline V gene data show CDR1 as KGHSH and CDR2 as LQKENI. CDR3 DNA: TGTGCCAGCTCAACGGGACTCAGATACGAGCAGTACTTC. Residues: CASSTGLRYEQYF.

The chain joins TRBV12-3 or TRBV12-4 to TRBJ2-7, with TRBD1 identical over 7 bases. The CDR3 sequence is 13 residues long. V shed 5 bases, J shed 3 bases, and the junction held 4 bases outside the gene matches. The chain's CDR3 is CASSVDRVYEQYF. As DNA, the CDR3 is TGTGCCAGCAGTGTAGACAGGGTCTACGAGCAGTACTTC.

V is TRBV30 and J is TRBJ2-5; 7 bases fit TRBD1. The tail of the sequence fits TRBJ2-7 better, so the J call may be wrong. The CDR3 length is 14 residues. The V gene's germline CDR1 is GTSNPN and CDR2 SVGIG (reference sequence). The CDR3 here is CAWSEAGGSYEQYF. The CDR3 nucleotides read TGTGCCTGGAGTGAGGCAGGGGGCTCCTACGAGCAGTACTTC.

The chain combines TRBV5-5 with TRBJ1-1; 7 bases agree with TRBD1. After removal of 0 bases from V and 5 bases from J, the junction contained 10 bases not matched to a gene. The CDR3 consists of 16 residues. From germline, CDR1 is SGHKS and CDR2 YYEKEE (reference sequence). CDR3 nucleotides: TGTGCCAGCAGCTTGGGGCGACAGGGATTTAATACTGAAGCTTTCTTT. Translating it yields CASSLGRQGFNTEAFF.